This T cell receptor (beta chain) was identified in a study of blood T cell repertoires in COVID-19 (dated by TCRdb to about 2020). About the full investigation: Samples covering the acute and convalescent phases of COVID-19 were provided by collaborators in the United States, Italy and Spain. The prospective study material was composed of cDNA or gDNA derived from T cells, B-cell-depleted T cells, or PBMCs. Deeply sampled blood TCRbeta repertoires from subjects exposed to, actively infected with, or recovered from COVID-19 were included in the dataset. The repertoires were released in a freely available public database intended as a resource for research on the immune response to SARS-CoV-2. The samples were drawn from two sources: the first 160 participants of the ongoing ImmuneRACE study, and fewer than 1,500 subjects contributed by 6 global collaborators. The sample metadata nearly always contained a de-identified subject ID, COVID-19 status, age in years and sex. HLA class I and class II types, where available, came from metadata supplied by the sample provider rather than from assay-based typing.

The immunoSEQ Assay, a bias-controlled multiplex PCR, was used to amplify TCRbeta CDR3 regions from genomic DNA. The authors' pipeline ran thus. Nucleated cell counts per sample were estimated from amplification of reference gene primers within the assay. To quantify the absolute abundance of each unique TCRbeta CDR3 rearrangement, sequence reads were collapsed and filtered. Productive Simpson clonality was computed per sample as the square root of Simpson's diversity index over productive rearrangements. TCRdb provides this immuneACCESS table in a form limited to in-frame rearrangements. Some clones are lacking; in checked studies, under half of them reflect an unresolved V gene, and why the rest are absent is not known. V, J and clone size derive from that table, while D and trimming were established from the DNA sequence. The sample data list over 200,000 clones, and more than 70% of these were observed just once. About 5.7% of the sample rests with the top ten.

Trimming takes 0 bases off V and 4 bases off J; junction bases not matched to a gene: 7. The CDR3 measures 18 amino acids from cysteine to phenylalanine. CDR3 DNA is the only sequence kept; it has 54 bases, read in frame from the first base. From a lookup of the germline V gene, CDR1 and CDR2 are SGDLS and YYNGEE. Whole blood was collected in K2EDTA tubes by collaborating institutions according to the institutions' own protocols. Collaborator samples were shipped for TCRbeta analysis as frozen whole blood, isolated PBMCs, or DNA extracted from either sample type. This clone was found once. This receptor's antigen is unknown. Nothing much larger sits one base from this clone, and base qualities are not available. General conclusions and limits of the study: The quantity of clinical and demographic metadata differed by source and by participant and was supplied without curation.

This TCR derives from a man older than 75 with acute or convalescent COVID-19. Sequenced input: peripheral blood. The chain is made from TRBV9 and TRBJ2-1; TRBD2 matches 13 bases in the middle. CDR3 sequence: CASSVATLTSGGYNEQFF. DNA sequence: TGTGCCAGCAGCGTAGCTACTTTGACTAGCGGGGGGTACAATGAGCAGTTCTTC.